These 8 T cell receptor beta chains share one sample of origin, sequenced in a study of vaccination and CD4 T cells after COVID-19. Using its own MiXCR run on the PCR reads, TCRdb lists one record per CDR3 protein. The sample yields roughly 15,000 distinct CDR3 sequences, less than 75% seen once. The sample consisted of CD4+ T cells from blood, taken after SARS-CoV-2 vaccination. The receptors stem from a human donor who had recovered from COVID-19.

This clonotype was recorded a few times. V gene TRBV5-4 combines with J gene TRBJ1-2, with D possibly being TRBD1 (5 bases). Trimming pared 2 bases from V and 1 base from J, leaving 12 bases between. CDR1 and CDR2 from the germline V gene are SGHNT and YYREEE (reference sequence). The CDR3 is made up of 15 amino acids. The CDR3 protein is CASSFLGVGNYGYTF. In DNA form, the CDR3 reads TGTGCCAGCAGCTTCCTAGGGGTTGGTAACTATGGCTACACCTTC.

The rearrangement uses TRBV30 and TRBJ1-1; 8 bases are shared with TRBD1. V trimming: 3 bases; J trimming: 1 base; junction bases outside the gene matches: 1. This CDR3 spans 13 amino acids. The germline V gene encodes CDR1 GTSNPN and CDR2 SVGIG (reference sequence). The CDR3 sequence: CAWRTGANTEAFF. The CDR3 nucleotides are TGTGCCTGGAGGACAGGGGCGAACACTGAAGCTTTCTTT. Looking up the rest from reference TRBV30 and TRBJ1-1 gives the full variable domain: SQTIHQWPATLVQPVGSPLSLECTVEGTSNPNLYWYRQAAGRGLQLLFYSVGIGQISSEVPQNLSASRPQDRQFILSSKKLLLSDSGFYLCAWRTGANTEAFFGQGTRLTVV.

The rearrangement uses TRBV20-1 and TRBJ2-1; TRBD2 agrees at 12 bases. The J segment lost 3 bases and the V segment lost 5 bases, leaving 2 bases of the junction unmatched. The CDR3 runs to 14 residues. The V gene's germline CDR1 is DFQATT and CDR2 SNEGSKA (reference sequence). The CDR3 DNA follows: TGCAGTGCTTCGGGACTAGCGGGCTACAATGAGCAGTTCTTC. Amino acids: CSASGLAGYNEQFF.

The chain uses TRBV7-9 and TRBJ2-7, with 7 positions matching TRBD2. In germline, CDR1 is SEHNR, CDR2 FQNEAQ (reference sequence). CDR3 length equals 18 residues. Trimming removed 6 bases from V and 2 bases from J; junction bases left unmatched: 19. CDR3 nucleotide sequence: TGTGCCAGCAGTCCCGGAGGGGTTAGGCGGGAGTACACCTACGAGCAGTACTTC. Residues: CASSPGGVRREYTYEQYF.

This chain links TRBV30 with TRBJ1-1, with D hard to call. The CDR3 is made up of 10 amino acids. The germline V gene encodes CDR1 GTSNPN and CDR2 SVGIG (reference sequence). V was trimmed by 8 bases and J by 4 bases, leaving 8 bases between them. Written as DNA, the CDR3 is TGTGCCGTTCACCCCACTGAAGCTTTCTTT. The encoded protein is CAVHPTEAFF.

The chain has TRBV20-1 and TRBJ2-5; 10 bases agree with TRBD2. This CDR3 is built from 16 residues. The V segment lost 3 bases and the J segment 3 bases; nucleotides outside the gene matches: 10. CDR1 is DFQATT, CDR2 SNEGSKA, per germline (reference sequence). The CDR3 DNA is TGCAGTGCTAGCGGGATTGCCCTAGCGGGAGAAGAGACCCAGTACTTC. Its translation: CSASGIALAGEETQYF.

The rearrangement uses TRBV15 and TRBJ2-3; D might be TRBD2 (6 bases). The CDR3 length is 14 residues. V was shortened by 5 bases and J by 6 bases, with 15 bases between the two germline ends. In germline, CDR1 is LNHNV, CDR2 YYDKDF (reference sequence). The CDR3 DNA follows: TGTGCCACCAGCCCTCGACTAGTTCTTGATACGCAGTATTTT. Protein: CATSPRLVLDTQYF.

The chain joins TRBV6-1 to TRBJ2-5, with TRBD1 matching 9 bases. The length of the CDR3 is 17 residues. Germline CDR1 and CDR2: MNHNS and SASEGT. After removal of 5 bases from V and 5 bases from J, the junction contained 15 bases not matched to a gene. The CDR3 region is CASSPVLGGQGRETQYF. The DNA for the CDR3 is TGTGCCAGCAGTCCCGTATTGGGGGGACAGGGCCGGGAGACCCAGTACTTC.